Below, 19 T cell receptor beta chains from the same sample are listed, as sequenced in a study of T cell repertoires in aging, cancer and after chemotherapy. TCR beta rearrangements were amplified from peripheral blood genomic DNA. TRB rearrangements spanning V, D and J were amplified using mixed TRB-A/B primers. TCRdb passed the multiplex PCR reads through MiXCR, listing each CDR3 protein once. The table shows several thousand distinct CDR3 sequences, with 27% occurring only once. Sequences were obtained from blood. The receptors originated from a human donor with a blood cancer.

The chain couples TRBV28 to TRBJ2-5; 12 positions agree with TRBD2. V lost 5 bases, J lost 3 bases, and 7 bases stayed unmatched. CDR3 length: 16 residues. In germline, CDR1 is MDHEN, CDR2 SYDVKM. The CDR3 coding sequence is TGTGCCAGCAGTGGCCGACTAGCGGGAGCGGAAGAGACCCAGTACTTC. Amino acids: CASSGRLAGAEETQYF.

This clonotype has a handful of counts. The chain carries TRBV10-3 and TRBJ2-6, with D possibly matching TRBD2 (5 bases). V lost 0 bases to trimming and J lost 4 bases, with 13 bases between them. This CDR3 is 17 amino acids long. CDR1 and CDR2 (germline): ENHRY, SYGVKD. The CDR3 is CAISESGQTTGANVLTF. The DNA for the CDR3 is TGTGCCATCAGTGAGTCGGGCCAGACTACCGGGGCCAACGTCCTGACTTTC.

By frequency in the sample, this clonotype is medium-sized. The chain joins TRBV29-1 to TRBJ2-3, with D hard to call. V was cut by 6 bases and J by 3 bases, with 19 bases left in between. In germline, CDR1 is SQVTM, CDR2 ANQGSEA. CDR3 length: 15 residues. The CDR3 region is CSVVPYRQETDTQYF. In DNA, the CDR3 is TGCAGCGTAGTACCGTATCGCCAGGAGACAGATACGCAGTATTTT.

This clonotype was recorded a few times. The V gene is TRBV12-3 or TRBV12-4, the J gene TRBJ2-3; D tentatively fits TRBD1 or TRBD2 (5 bases each). Trimming cost V 6 bases and J 6 bases, with 16 bases left between them. CDR3 length: 14 residues. The CDR3 region is CASSSGTPRDTQYF. The CDR3, as DNA: TGTGCCAGCAGCAGTGGGACCCCCAGGGATACGCAGTATTTT.

This clonotype was detected only a few times. The V call is TRBV5-1, the J call TRBJ2-1; tentatively, D is TRBD2 (6 bases). Germline CDR1 reads SGHRS; CDR2 reads YFSETQ. Trimming removed 0 bases at V and 8 bases at J, with 12 bases between. The CDR3 has 14 amino acids. The CDR3 protein is CASSLGGVGHEQFF. The CDR3 bases are TGCGCCAGCAGCTTGGGGGGGGTCGGGCATGAGCAGTTCTTC.

The chain carries TRBV18 and TRBJ2-2; 9 nucleotides align to TRBD1. With V trimmed by 5 bases and J by 7 bases, 11 bases remained unmatched. Germline values: CDR1 KGHSH, CDR2 LQKENI. The CDR3 covers 16 residues. This chain's CDR3 is CASSSGQGLRDGELFF. CDR3 coding DNA: TGTGCCAGCTCATCCGGACAGGGGCTTCGGGACGGGGAGCTGTTTTTT.

A few counts support this clonotype. The rearrangement links TRBV6-2 or TRBV6-3 to TRBJ2-5; TRBD1 aligns across 7 bases. J lost 0 bases, V lost 5 bases, and 3 bases had no gene match. The germline V gene has CDR1 MNHEY and CDR2 SVGEGT. The CDR3 loop spans 14 amino acids. The CDR3 loop is CASSQTGYQETQYF. CDR3 nucleotide sequence: TGTGCCAGCAGTCAGACAGGGTACCAAGAGACCCAGTACTTC.

The chain couples TRBV27 to TRBJ1-1; 9 bases are a match to TRBD1. From germline, CDR1 is MNHEY and CDR2 SMNVEV (reference sequence). Trimming took 2 bases from V and 1 from J; bases not matched to a gene: 5. The CDR3 has 16 residues. CDR3 sequence (DNA): TGTGCCAGCAGTTTAATTGGACAGGGGAGGAACACTGAAGCTTTCTTT. Protein product: CASSLIGQGRNTEAFF.

J is TRBJ1-2 and V is TRBV28; maybe TRBD1 (6 bases). CDR1 MDHEN and CDR2 SYDVKM come from the germline V gene. The V end lost 5 bases, the J end lost 4 bases, and 14 bases lay between the germline ends. The CDR3 runs 14 residues. CDR3 bases: TGTGCCAGCAGTCACCCACAGGGCCGCTATGGCTACACCTTC. Its protein product is CASSHPQGRYGYTF.

This chain links TRBV18 with TRBJ2-3; D remains ambiguous. Germline V gives CDR1 KGHSH, CDR2 LQKENI. The CDR3 extends over 13 amino acids. The ends were cut back, 7 bases at V and 3 bases at J, with 11 bases in the middle. CDR3 residues: CASYIPMTDTQYF. The DNA of the CDR3 is TGTGCCAGCTATATACCAATGACAGATACGCAGTATTTT. The full variable domain, with the rest looked up from reference TRBV18 and TRBJ2-3, is NAGVMQNPRHLVRRRGQEARLRCSPMKGHSHVYWYRQLPEEGLKFMVYLQKENIIDESGMPKERFSAEFPKEGPSILRIQQVVRGDSAAYFCASYIPMTDTQYFGPGTRLTVL.

By sample fraction, this clonotype is medium-sized. The chain joins TRBV5-4 to TRBJ1-2; D might be TRBD1 (5 bases). The CDR3 spans 16 residues. Trimming removed 4 bases from V and 8 bases from J, with 24 bases in between. Germline V gene lookup returns CDR1 SGHNT and CDR2 YYREEE (reference sequence). CDR3 loop: CASSDGGGSPSIGYTF. CDR3 nucleotide sequence: TGTGCCAGCAGCGACGGGGGGGGATCGCCCTCCATAGGCTACACCTTC.

Only a few counts were recorded for this clonotype. The chain couples TRBV20-1 to TRBJ2-5; tentatively, D is TRBD2 (6 bases). The CDR3 contains 12 residues. V was pared by 4 bases and J by 7 bases, with 13 bases between. Germline CDR1 and CDR2: DFQATT and SNEGSKA (reference sequence). The CDR3 protein is CSANDGRGTQYF. The CDR3, as DNA: TGCAGTGCTAACGACGGGCGGGGGACCCAGTACTTC.

By its share, this clonotype is medium-sized. The genes are TRBV30 and TRBJ1-3; D perhaps matches TRBD1 (6 bases). The CDR3 is made up of 16 amino acids. V was pared by 2 bases and J by 3 bases, with 17 bases between. Germline V CDR1 and CDR2: GTSNPN, SVGIG (reference sequence). The CDR3 is CAWSPWGQGFGNTIYF. CDR3 sequence (DNA): TGTGCCTGGAGTCCATGGGGCCAGGGGTTTGGAAACACCATATATTTT.

The gene calls are TRBV5-1 and TRBJ2-2; 8 nucleotides line up with TRBD2. Germline assignment: CDR1 SGHRS and CDR2 YFSETQ. The CDR3 consists of 14 residues. V lost 8 bases to trimming and J lost 2 bases; unmatched junction nucleotides: 5. The DNA of the CDR3 is TGCGCCAGTTCCAGCGGGAGTAACACCGGGGAGCTGTTTTTT. The encoded protein is CASSSGSNTGELFF.

This clonotype is classed as medium-sized. V is TRBV20-1 and J is TRBJ2-3; D is tentatively TRBD1 or TRBD2 (5 bases each). The V gene lost 4 bases and the J gene lost 1 base, with 9 bases spanning the gap. Germline V gene data show CDR1 as DFQATT and CDR2 as SNEGSKA (reference sequence). The CDR3 is made up of 13 amino acids. The CDR3 DNA follows: TGCAGTGCTATAGGGACCGGCACAGATACGCAGTATTTT. It specifies CSAIGTGTDTQYF.

Note on this clonotype: This may stem from a read error, because a much larger clone lies one nucleotide away. The V gene is TRBV19, the J gene TRBJ2-1; D is unclear. The CDR3 sequence is 13 residues long. CDR1 is LNHDA, CDR2 SQIVND, per germline (reference sequence). Trimming cost V 5 bases and J 8 bases, with 13 bases left between them. The CDR3 DNA sequence: TGTGCCAGTAGTTGCAACGTGGGCTATGAGCAGTTCTTC. Translation: CASSCNVGYEQFF.

The V gene is TRBV20-1, the J gene TRBJ2-5, with 7 nucleotides matching TRBD1. V was pared by 2 bases and J by 2 bases, with 2 bases of the junction left unmatched. CDR1 is DFQATT and CDR2 is SNEGSKA in the germline V gene (reference sequence). This CDR3 contains 13 residues. The CDR3, as DNA: TGCAGTGCTAGAAACAGGGGTCAAGAGACCCAGTACTTC. It specifies CSARNRGQETQYF.

The chain has TRBV28 and TRBJ1-2; 8 bases match TRBD1. The CDR3 totals 13 residues. CDR1 is MDHEN, CDR2 SYDVKM, per germline. With V trimmed by 3 bases and J by 8 bases, 5 bases remained unmatched. CDR3 sequence: CASSFGQGRGYTF. As DNA, the CDR3 is TGTGCCAGCAGTTTTGGACAGGGAAGAGGCTACACCTTC.

The chain is built from TRBV6-2 or TRBV6-3 and TRBJ2-1, with D unresolved. CDR3 size: 12 residues. The ends were cut back, 0 bases at V and 9 bases at J, with 6 bases in the middle. Germline V gene data show CDR1 as MNHEY and CDR2 as SVGEGT. For the CDR3, the DNA is TGTGCCAGCAGTTACTCCCTCGGTGAGCAGTTCTTC. It specifies CASSYSLGEQFF.